This TCR beta chain derives from a study of high-grade serous ovarian cancer treatment subgroups. Some clones are missing from TCRdb's copy, which holds only in-frame ones; the method was immunoSEQ multiplex PCR. The sample has 25,000 to 30,000 clones; about 88% are singletons. Concerning this clone: Its antigen is not identified.

Tumor tissue was taken before any definitive surgery or chemotherapy was given. Study-wide results and limits: Spatial context was lost because tumors were sequenced in bulk.

This CDR3 spans 12 amino acids. Trimming took 2 bases from V and 10 from J, leaving 15 bases between them. Germline loops: CDR1 GTSNPN, CDR2 SVGIG (reference sequence). The sequence derives from a human donor with high-grade serous ovarian cancer. The rearrangement uses TRBV30 and TRBJ2-7; TRBD1 or TRBD2 may be the D gene (5 bases each). Sequencing used tumor tissue. CDR3 protein: CAWSSIGTEQYF. The CDR3 DNA sequence: TGTGCCTGGAGTTCTATAGGGACCGAACAGTACTTC.